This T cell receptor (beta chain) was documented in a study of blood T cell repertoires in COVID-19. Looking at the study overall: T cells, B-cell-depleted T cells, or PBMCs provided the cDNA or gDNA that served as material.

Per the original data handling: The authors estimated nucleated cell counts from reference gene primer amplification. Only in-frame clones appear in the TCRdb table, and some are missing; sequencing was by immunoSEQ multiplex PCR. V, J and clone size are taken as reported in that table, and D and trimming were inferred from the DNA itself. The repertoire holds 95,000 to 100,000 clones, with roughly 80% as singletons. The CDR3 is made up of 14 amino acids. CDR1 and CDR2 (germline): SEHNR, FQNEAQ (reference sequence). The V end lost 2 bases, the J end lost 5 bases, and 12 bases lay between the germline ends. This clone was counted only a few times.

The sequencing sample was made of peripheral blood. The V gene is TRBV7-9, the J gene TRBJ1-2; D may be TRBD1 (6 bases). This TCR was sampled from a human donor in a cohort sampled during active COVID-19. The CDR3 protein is CASSLQGQSYGYTF. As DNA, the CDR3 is TGTGCCAGCAGCTTACAGGGGCAGAGTTATGGCTACACCTTC.